These 24 T cell receptor beta chains originate from one sample sequenced in a study of blood T cell repertoires in COVID-19. The repertoire was sequenced with immunoSEQ multiplex PCR; TCRdb's copy has only in-frame clones and lacks some. The sample contains about 40,000 clones, 80% to 90% of which appear only once. Sequenced material: peripheral blood. The receptor source for this set is a man between 65 and 80 years old with active COVID-19.

The chain is built from TRBV9 and TRBJ1-2; the match to TRBD1 covers 7 bases. Trimming cost V 1 base and J 2 bases; bases outside gene matches: 5. CDR3 size: 15 residues. Germline V gene data show CDR1 as SGDLS and CDR2 as YYNGEE. The chain's CDR3 is CASSVNPTGNYGYTF. The CDR3 DNA follows: TGTGCCAGCAGCGTAAACCCGACAGGGAACTATGGCTACACCTTC.

V gene TRBV19 combines with J gene TRBJ2-2; TRBD1 matches 9 bases. Germline CDR1 LNHDA, CDR2 SQIVND (reference sequence). The length of the CDR3 is 16 residues. After removal of 6 bases from V and 3 bases from J, the junction contained 8 bases not matched to a gene. CDR3 nucleotides: TGTGCCAGTAGCACAGGGGGCGCTTCAGACACCGGGGAGCTGTTTTTT. Encoded protein: CASSTGGASDTGELFF.

The chain couples TRBV10-3 to TRBJ1-1; 8 positions match TRBD1. The J segment lost 7 bases and the V segment lost 6 bases, leaving 13 bases of the junction unmatched. Germline V lookup: CDR1 ENHRY, CDR2 SYGVKD. The CDR3 sequence is 15 residues long. In DNA, the CDR3 is TGTGCCATCAGCTCAACCGGACAGGGAGGTTTTGAAGCTTTCTTT. This encodes CAISSTGQGGFEAFF.

This chain links TRBV11-3 with TRBJ2-1; 9 bases line up with TRBD1. Germline values: CDR1 SGHNT, CDR2 YENEEA. V dropped 3 bases and J dropped 4; count of bases not matched to a gene: 10. The CDR3 has 17 amino acids. The CDR3 DNA follows: TGTGCCAGCAGCTTGGGGAGGGGACAGGGTACATACAATGAGCAGTTCTTC. It translates to CASSLGRGQGTYNEQFF.

The V and J genes are TRBV5-1 and TRBJ1-2; no clear D. The germline gives CDR1 SGHRS, CDR2 YFSETQ. The CDR3 sequence is 10 residues long. Trimming took off 1 base at V and 9 bases at J, with 4 bases between the two ends. In nucleotides, the CDR3 is TGCGCCAGCAGCTTGTTCTGCTACACCTTC. Its protein is CASSLFCYTF.

A note on this clone: Germline is not matched at one junction end, which may reflect a read error. The chain has TRBV7-7 and TRBJ2-5, with 13 bases that match TRBD2. CDR3 length equals 16 residues. Germline V gene data show CDR1 as SSHAT and CDR2 as FNYEAQ (reference sequence). The CDR3, as DNA: TGTGCTAGCAGCATGTCACTAGCGGGGGGGCGAGAGACCCAGTACTTC. Residues: CASSMSLAGGRETQYF.

The V and J genes are TRBV28 and TRBJ2-1; D perhaps matches TRBD2 (5 bases). Germline V gives CDR1 MDHEN, CDR2 SYDVKM. The V and J ends lost 7 bases and 1 base respectively, with 14 bases between them. CDR3 length: 15 amino acids. The CDR3 loop reads CASTLGSGSYNEQFF. CDR3 sequence (DNA): TGTGCCAGCACCCTGGGAAGCGGATCCTACAATGAGCAGTTCTTC. The complete variable domain, with remaining parts taken from reference TRBV28 and TRBJ2-1, reads DVKVTQSSRYLVKRTGEKVFLECVQDMDHENMFWYRQDPGLGLRLIYFSYDVKMKEKGDIPEGYSVSREKKERFSLILESASTNQTSMYLCASTLGSGSYNEQFFGPGTRLTVL.

The rearrangement joins TRBV19 to TRBJ1-1; D unresolved. Trimming took off 4 bases at V and 6 bases at J, with 18 bases between the two ends. The CDR3 covers 15 residues. The germline V gene encodes CDR1 LNHDA and CDR2 SQIVND (reference sequence). The chain's CDR3 is CASSNPSEGRAEAFF. CDR3 nucleotides: TGTGCCAGTAGTAATCCATCCGAGGGAAGGGCTGAAGCTTTCTTT.

The chain couples TRBV21-1 to TRBJ2-4; the table assigns TRBD2, which was not confirmed against the DNA. TRBV21-1 is tagged as a pseudogene. This CDR3 is 16 amino acids long. The CDR3 DNA reads as TGTGCCAGCAGCGTCCGGGTCGACCTAGCCAAAAACATTCAGTACTTC. Its translation is CASSVRVDLAKNIQYF.

J is TRBJ2-1 and V is TRBV28; the D gene is possibly TRBD2 (5 bases). V was trimmed by 3 bases and J by 14 bases, leaving 17 bases between them. The germline gives CDR1 MDHEN, CDR2 SYDVKM. The CDR3 loop spans 13 amino acids. As DNA, the CDR3 is TGTGCCAGCAGTTTGGTGCTTGGGTCGAGGGAGTTCTTC. It encodes CASSLVLGSREFF.

The CDR3 DNA reads as TGCGCCAGCAGCCAAGAACTAGCGGGGGCAAACACCGGGGAGCTGTTTTTT. Translating gives CASSQELAGANTGELFF. The genes are TRBV4-3 and TRBJ2-2; 11 bases are shared with TRBD2. Unmatched junction bases numbered 2, after V lost 0 bases and J lost 2 bases. This CDR3 contains 17 residues. The germline V gene has CDR1 LGHNA and CDR2 YSLEER.

V usage is TRBV6-5 and J usage is TRBJ1-2; D is undetermined. V shed 3 bases and J shed 0 bases, with 5 bases lying between them. The germline CDR1 and CDR2 sequences are MNHEY and SVGAGI. The CDR3 consists of 13 residues. The CDR3 reads CASSYEANYGYTF. Written as DNA, the CDR3 is TGTGCCAGCAGTTATGAGGCTAACTATGGCTACACCTTC.

The V and J genes are TRBV24-1 and TRBJ2-5, with a possible D match to TRBD1 (6 bases). The CDR3 has 16 amino acids. V was cut by 2 bases and J by 2 bases, with 14 bases left in between. Germline-derived CDR1 and CDR2 are KGHDR and SFDVKD. The CDR3 nucleotides are TGTGCCACCAGTGATTCTCCAGGGGACGAGCAAGAGACCCAGTACTTC. Translating gives CATSDSPGDEQETQYF.

This clone has only a few counts. The rearrangement joins TRBV4-1 to TRBJ1-2; D is unresolved. V shed 1 base and J shed 4 bases, with 10 bases lying between them. This CDR3 spans 14 amino acids. Germline CDR1 MGHRA, CDR2 YSYEKL. The CDR3 spells CASSQAITVYGYTF. The CDR3 DNA is TGCGCCAGCAGCCAAGCGATCACTGTCTATGGCTACACCTTC.

J is TRBJ2-1 and V is TRBV14; TRBD2 agrees at 9 bases. V lost 10 bases, J lost 4 bases, and 8 bases stayed unmatched. Germline V gene data show CDR1 as SGHDN and CDR2 as FVKESK. The CDR3 is 14 amino acids. The CDR3 region is CATRAGGKYNEQFF. The CDR3 DNA follows: TGTGCCACCCGAGCGGGGGGAAAGTACAATGAGCAGTTCTTC.

The chain links TRBV7-2 to TRBJ2-2; 11 bases map to TRBD1. The V segment lost 7 bases and the J segment 4 bases; nucleotides outside the gene matches: 5. CDR3 length: 15 residues. Per germline, CDR1 SGHTA and CDR2 FQGNSA. CDR3 region: CASKTGTGGTGELFF. In DNA, the CDR3 is TGTGCCAGCAAAACCGGGACAGGGGGCACCGGGGAGCTGTTTTTT.

The chain is built from TRBV4-3 and TRBJ2-2, with TRBD2 matching over 7 bases. With 8 bases clipped from V and 4 bases from J, the junction kept 10 bases outside the gene matches. This CDR3 region has 15 residues. The germline V gene has CDR1 LGHNA and CDR2 YSLEER. The CDR3 DNA reads TGCGCCAGCGGGATGAGCGGGACGGGCACCGGGGAGCTGTTTTTT. Amino acid sequence: CASGMSGTGTGELFF.

As DNA, the CDR3 is TGTGCCAGCAGCCGACCCGGACTAGCGAATGTAGATACGCAGTATTTT. This translates into CASSRPGLANVDTQYF. V usage is TRBV7-3 and J usage is TRBJ2-3; 9 bases match TRBD2. The CDR3 totals 16 residues. Germline trimming cut 5 bases from V and 5 bases from J; bases unmatched to any gene: 11. Germline CDR1 SGHTA, CDR2 FQGTGA.

This chain joins TRBV9 and TRBJ2-2, with 7 bases that match TRBD1. Germline V gene data show CDR1 as SGDLS and CDR2 as YYNGEE. The CDR3 spans 17 residues. V gave up 0 bases and J gave up 1 base; unmatched junction bases: 6. The CDR3: CASSVGSRQGNTGELFF. In DNA form, the CDR3 reads TGTGCCAGCAGCGTAGGCAGCAGACAGGGGAACACCGGGGAGCTGTTTTTT.

The rearrangement uses TRBV3-1 (or the pseudogene TRBV3-2) and TRBJ2-5; possible D gene TRBD1, 6 bases. The germline gives CDR1 LGHDT, CDR2 YNNKEL (reference sequence). With 5 bases removed from V and 6 bases from J, the gap between germline ends came to 16 bases. This CDR3 is built from 14 residues. CDR3 sequence reads: CASSSQGASQTQYF. CDR3 in DNA: TGTGCCAGCAGCTCACAGGGTGCCTCCCAGACCCAGTACTTC.

The DNA of the CDR3 is TGTGCCAGCAGGGGAGGGACAGGGCACTACTACAATGAGCAGTTCTTC. Its translation: CASRGGTGHYYNEQFF. The chain recombines TRBV5-5 with TRBJ2-1; TRBD1 agrees at 9 bases. The junction had 9 bases not matched to a gene; V was cut back by 5 bases and J by 3 bases. The CDR3 consists of 16 residues. Germline-derived CDR1 and CDR2 are SGHKS and YYEKEE (reference sequence).

The chain recombines TRBV9 with TRBJ2-1; D remains ambiguous. Germline CDR1 is SGDLS and CDR2 is YYNGEE. This CDR3 is 14 amino acids long. The V end lost 6 bases, the J end lost 2 bases, and 12 bases lay between the germline ends. Here the CDR3 reads CASTPRSAYNEQFF. CDR3 bases: TGTGCCAGCACCCCGAGGTCGGCCTACAATGAGCAGTTCTTC.

This clone appeared a few times. The chain's CDR3 is CASRGPGELFF. CDR3 in DNA: TGCGCCAGCAGGGGGCCGGGGGAGCTGTTTTTT. V is TRBV5-1 and J is TRBJ2-2; D perhaps matches TRBD1 (5 bases). The CDR3 sequence is 11 residues long. Germline loops: CDR1 SGHRS, CDR2 YFSETQ. V lost 5 bases and J 8 bases, leaving 7 bases between the germline ends.

The V gene is TRBV5-8, the J gene TRBJ1-1; tentatively, D is TRBD1 (5 bases). Germline CDR1 is SGHTS and CDR2 is YDEGEE. With 0 bases removed from V and 4 bases from J, the gap between germline ends came to 10 bases. The CDR3 has 14 amino acids. The CDR3 region is CASSLVQGTTEAFF. The DNA for the CDR3 is TGTGCCAGCAGCTTGGTTCAGGGTACCACTGAAGCTTTCTTT.